Below, one TCR beta chain is given with its context. These data belong to a study of blood T cell repertoires in COVID-19. Study background: Specimens from acute and convalescent COVID-19 originated in the United States, Italy and Spain. PBMCs, B-cell-depleted T cells, or T cells provided the cDNA or gDNA that made up the material.

The V gene's germline CDR1 is SGHNT and CDR2 YYREEE (reference sequence). This CDR3 contains 15 residues. Between the trimmed V and J ends, which lost 0 bases and 7 bases, there was a span of 11 bases. Original processing methods: Reference gene primer amplification gave nucleated cell count estimates. This table comes from immunoSEQ multiplex PCR, and its TCRdb copy is limited to in-frame clones, with some not included. Clone size and V and J calls were adopted from that table, with D and trimming inferred from the DNA. The table has about 36,000 clones, over 60% seen once. The receptor's source is a man aged 55 to 70 with active COVID-19. The V and J genes are TRBV5-4 and TRBJ1-6; D call uncertain. The sequencing sample was made of peripheral blood. CDR3 DNA sequence: TGTGCCAGCAGCTTGGGACTAGCGGGGAATTCACCCCTCCACTTT. Its translation is CASSLGLAGNSPLHF.